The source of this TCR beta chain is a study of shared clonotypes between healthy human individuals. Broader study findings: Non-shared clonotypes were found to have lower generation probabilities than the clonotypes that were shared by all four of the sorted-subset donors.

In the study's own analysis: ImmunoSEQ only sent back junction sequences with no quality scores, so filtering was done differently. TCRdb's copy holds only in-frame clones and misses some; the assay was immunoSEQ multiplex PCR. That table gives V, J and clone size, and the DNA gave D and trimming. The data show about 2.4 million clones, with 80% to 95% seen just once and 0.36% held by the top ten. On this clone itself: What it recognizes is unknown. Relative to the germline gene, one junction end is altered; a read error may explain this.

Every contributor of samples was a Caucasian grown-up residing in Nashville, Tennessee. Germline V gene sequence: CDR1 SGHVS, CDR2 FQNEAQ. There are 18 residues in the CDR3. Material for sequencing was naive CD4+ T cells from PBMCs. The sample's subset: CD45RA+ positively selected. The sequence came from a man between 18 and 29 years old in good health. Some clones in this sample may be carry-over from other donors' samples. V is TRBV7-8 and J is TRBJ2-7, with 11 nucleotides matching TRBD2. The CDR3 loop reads CASGQGLLAGVDQGEQCF. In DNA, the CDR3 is TGTGCCAGTGGACAGGGACTACTAGCGGGAGTAGATCAGGGCGAGCAGTGCTTC.